This TCR beta chain was sequenced for a study of blood T cell repertoires in COVID-19. Study-wide context: Researchers got acute and convalescent COVID-19 samples from the United States, Italy and Spain. T cells, B-cell-depleted T cells, or PBMCs provided the cDNA or gDNA that served as material.

This clone was counted a few times. A read error may produce the germline difference seen at one junction end. This table comes from immunoSEQ multiplex PCR, and its TCRdb copy is limited to in-frame clones, with some not included. The table lists about 160,000 clones, around 80% of them singletons. Germline CDR1 and CDR2: KGHDR and SFDVKD. This CDR3 is 13 amino acids long. Two negative PCRs, clearance, or symptom resolution were required of recovered Cohort 3 donors. The source is a woman aged 50 to 65 who had recovered from COVID-19. This sequence joins TRBV24-1 and TRBJ1-5; tentatively, D is TRBD1 (6 bases). Sequences were obtained from PBMCs or T cells enriched from blood (not recorded which). The CDR3 protein is CATSDQGNRPQHF. The CDR3 coding sequence is TGTGCCACCAGTGATCAGGGGAATCGGCCCCAGCATTTT.